This T cell receptor (beta chain) was identified during a study of Graves' ophthalmopathy and Graves' hyperthyroidism. Researchers took RNA transcripts and amplified TCR beta CDR3 regions from them. Amplification began with first-round RT-PCR using HTBI primers, then second-round multiplex PCR was performed. TCRdb passed the multiplex PCR reads through MiXCR, listing each CDR3 protein once. The table lists about 500,000 distinct CDR3 sequences, roughly 14% of them singletons, with 8% to 10% in the top ten. This clonotype was recorded many times. A read error may produce the germline difference seen at one junction end. Looked up from germline, CDR1 is SGHRS and CDR2 is YFSETQ. This CDR3 contains 12 residues.

The J gene is TRBJ2-7, the V gene TRBV5-1; D is possibly TRBD1 (6 bases). This receptor was taken from a woman aged 25 to 45 with Graves' ophthalmopathy. Sequencing used blood. The CDR3 DNA reads as TGTGCCAGCAGCTTAGAGGGGGACGAGCAGTACTTC. Translated, it gives CASSLEGDEQYF. Filled out from reference TRBV5-1 and TRBJ2-7, the complete variable domain reads KAGVTQTPRYLIKTRGQQVTLSCSPISGHRSVSWYQQTPGQGLQFLFEYFSETQRNKGNFPGRFSGRQFSNSRSEMNVSTLELGDSALYLCASSLEGDEQYFGPGTRLTVT.